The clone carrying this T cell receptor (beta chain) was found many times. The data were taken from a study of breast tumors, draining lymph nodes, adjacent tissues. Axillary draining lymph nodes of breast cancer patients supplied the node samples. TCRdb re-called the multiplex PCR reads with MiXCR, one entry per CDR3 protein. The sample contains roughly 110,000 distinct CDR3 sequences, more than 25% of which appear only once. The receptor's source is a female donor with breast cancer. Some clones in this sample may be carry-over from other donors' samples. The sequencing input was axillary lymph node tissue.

The CDR3 here is CASSPGTTNGELFF. The DNA for the CDR3 is TGCGCCAGCAGCCCCGGGACAACGAACGGGGAGCTGTTTTTT. The rearrangement uses TRBV5-1 and TRBJ2-2; D perhaps matches TRBD1 (6 bases). Germline lookup yields CDR1 SGHRS and CDR2 YFSETQ. This CDR3 is built from 14 residues. V lost 4 bases and J 7 bases, leaving 14 bases between the germline ends.